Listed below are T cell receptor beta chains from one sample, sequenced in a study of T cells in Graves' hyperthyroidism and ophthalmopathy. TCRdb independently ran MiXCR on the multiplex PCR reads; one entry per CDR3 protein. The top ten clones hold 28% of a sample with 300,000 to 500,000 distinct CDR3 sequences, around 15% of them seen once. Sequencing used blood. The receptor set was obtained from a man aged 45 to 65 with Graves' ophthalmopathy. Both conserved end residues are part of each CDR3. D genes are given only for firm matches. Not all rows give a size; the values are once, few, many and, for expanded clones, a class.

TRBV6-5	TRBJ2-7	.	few	TGTGCCAGCAGTTACGATCGGGGGACAGCGCTGGGGCAGTACTTC	CASSYDRGTALGQYF
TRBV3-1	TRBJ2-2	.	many	TGTGCCAGCAGCCGACTTAAAACTGGAGGGGAGCTGTTTTTT	CASSRLKTGGELFF
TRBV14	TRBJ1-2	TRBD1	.	TGTGCCAGCAGCGAAGCCGGGACAGCGATACCTTATAACTATGGCTACACCTTC	CASSEAGTAIPYNYGYTF
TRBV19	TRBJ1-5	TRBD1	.	TGTGCCAGTAGTATCGGGACAGCAAATCAGCCCCAGCATTTT	CASSIGTANQPQHF
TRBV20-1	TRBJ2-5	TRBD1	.	TGCAGTGCCACGAGCAGGGACAGCTTTCAAGAGACCCAGTACTTC	CSATSRDSFQETQYF
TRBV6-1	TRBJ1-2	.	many	TGTGCCAGCAGGAAAGACAGCTATGGCTACACCTTC	CASRKDSYGYTF
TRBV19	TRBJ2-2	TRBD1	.	TGTGCCAGTAGGCGAAGGGGGCGCGACACCGGGGAGCTGTTTTTT	CASRRRGRDTGELFF
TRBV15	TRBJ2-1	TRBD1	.	TGTGCCACCAGCCGGGGACAGGAGAGATACAATGAGCAGTTCTTC	CATSRGQERYNEQFF
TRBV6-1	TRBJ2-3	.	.	TGTGCCATCGGGTCGGGCAGAAGCACAGATACGCAGTATTTT	CAIGSGRSTDTQYF
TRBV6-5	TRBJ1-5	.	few	TGTGCCAGCAGTTACGGCCCCGATCAGCCCCAGCATTTT	CASSYGPDQPQHF
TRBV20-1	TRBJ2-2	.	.	TGCAGTGCTAGAGCCGGGATAAGAAACACCGGGGAGCTGTTTTTT	CSARAGIRNTGELFF
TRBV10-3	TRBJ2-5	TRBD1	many	TGTGCCACCCTTCCGGACAGGGTCCAAGAGACCCAGTACTTC	CATLPDRVQETQYF
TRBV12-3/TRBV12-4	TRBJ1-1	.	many	TGTGCCAGCAGGCCTCTCAGATTATCCCCGAACACTGAAGCTTTCTTT	CASRPLRLSPNTEAFF
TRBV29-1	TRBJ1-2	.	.	TGCAGCGTAGCCGAGGGTATGGGGGACTATGGCTACACCTTC	CSVAEGMGDYGYTF
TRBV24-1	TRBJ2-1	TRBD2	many	TGTGCCACCAGTGATCCAGGACTAGCGGGAGGGCCGTCCTACAATGAGCAGTTCTTC	CATSDPGLAGGPSYNEQFF
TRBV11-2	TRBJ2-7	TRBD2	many	TGTGCCAGCAGGGAAACTAGCGGGAGGGCCCACGAGCAGTACTTC	CASRETSGRAHEQYF
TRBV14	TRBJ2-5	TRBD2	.	TGTGCCAGCAGCCAAGTGCACGGCGGGACTAGCGGAGAAGAGACCCAGTACTTC	CASSQVHGGTSGEETQYF
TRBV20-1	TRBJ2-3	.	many	TGCAGTGCTAGAGCGAGACCACCCATAAGCACAGATACGCAGTATTTT	CSARARPPISTDTQYF
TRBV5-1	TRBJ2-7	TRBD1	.	TGCGCCAGCAGCTTGGCTTGGGACAGGCATCACTACGAGCAGTACTTC	CASSLAWDRHHYEQYF
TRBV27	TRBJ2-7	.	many	TGTGCCAGCAGTTTATGGGCGGACTACGAGCAGTACTTC	CASSLWADYEQYF
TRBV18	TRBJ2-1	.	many	TGTGCCAGCTCACCGACGAGCGGGCGGAGCTCCTACAATGAGCAGTTCTTC	CASSPTSGRSSYNEQFF
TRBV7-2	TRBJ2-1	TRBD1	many	TGTGCCAGCAGCTTAGACAGGGGCGGTAGCAATGAGCAGTTCTTC	CASSLDRGGSNEQFF
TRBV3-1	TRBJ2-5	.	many	TGTGCCAGCAGCCAAGGTGAGGCGGGAGAGACCCAGTACTTC	CASSQGEAGETQYF
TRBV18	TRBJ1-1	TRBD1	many	TGTGCCAGCTCACCGCAGGGGGTTAGGACTGAAGCTTTCTTT	CASSPQGVRTEAFF
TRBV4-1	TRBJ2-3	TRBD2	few	TGCGCCAGCAGCCAACGGGGGGGGCACCCCGCGACCACAGATACGCAGTATTTT	CASSQRGGHPATTDTQYF
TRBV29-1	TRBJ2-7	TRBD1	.	TGCAGCGTCCTCGGGACAGGGCCCCTACGCGAGCAGTACTTC	CSVLGTGPLREQYF
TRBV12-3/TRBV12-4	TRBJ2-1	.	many	TGTGCCAGCAGCGCCGAGGGGGGCAATGAGCAGTTCTTC	CASSAEGGNEQFF
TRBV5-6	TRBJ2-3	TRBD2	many	TGTGCCAGCAGCTTGGACGACACTAGCGGGAGGGCGGATACGCAGTATTTT	CASSLDDTSGRADTQYF
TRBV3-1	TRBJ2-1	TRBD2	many	TGTGCCAGCAGCCATGGAACTAGCGGGAGTAATGAGCAGTTCTTC	CASSHGTSGSNEQFF
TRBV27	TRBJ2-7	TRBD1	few	TGTGCCAGCAGTTTATCTGGTGTGGGGACAGGGCTTTACGAGCAGTACTTC	CASSLSGVGTGLYEQYF
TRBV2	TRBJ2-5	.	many	TGTGCCTGTAAGACCGACTCTCAAGAGACCCAGTACTTC	CACKTDSQETQYF
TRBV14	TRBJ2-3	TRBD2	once	TGTGCCAGCAGGACTAGCGGGAGTCTAGATACGCAGTATTTT	CASRTSGSLDTQYF
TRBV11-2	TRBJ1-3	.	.	TGTGCCAGCAGCCTCCAGTCGAGAGGAAGTGGAAACACCATATATTTT	CASSLQSRGSGNTIYF
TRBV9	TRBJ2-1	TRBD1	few	TGTGCCAGCAGCCCACAGGGGGCGGTTACCAATGAGCAGTTCTTC	CASSPQGAVTNEQFF
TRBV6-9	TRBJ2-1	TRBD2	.	TGTGCCAGCAGTTACTCGAAAGGGACTAGCGGGAGGAACAATGAGCAGTTCTTC	CASSYSKGTSGRNNEQFF
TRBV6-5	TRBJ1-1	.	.	TGTGCCAGCAGTTACGGGGGGGGCATGAACACTGAAGCTTTCTTT	CASSYGGGMNTEAFF
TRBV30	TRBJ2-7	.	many	TGTGCCTGGAGTAGCGGGTACGAGCAGTACTTC	CAWSSGYEQYF
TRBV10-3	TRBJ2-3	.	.	TGTGCCGCGTTTAGCACAGATACGCAGTATTTT	CAAFSTDTQYF
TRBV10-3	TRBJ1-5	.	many	TGTGCCATCAGTGAGCAGGCAGGGTCTCAGCCCCAGCATTTT	CAISEQAGSQPQHF
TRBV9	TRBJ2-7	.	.	TGTGCCAGCAGCCCGTCCCTTTTAACCTACGAGCAGTACTTC	CASSPSLLTYEQYF
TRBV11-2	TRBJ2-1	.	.	TGTGCCGCCTCAGTCGGGGGTACCTACAATGAGCAGTTCTTC	CAASVGGTYNEQFF
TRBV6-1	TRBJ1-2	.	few	TGTGCCAGCAGTGAGTGGGCTAACAACTATGGCTACACCTTC	CASSEWANNYGYTF